These 21 T cell receptor beta chains were all obtained from the same sample, sequenced in a study of blood T cells in healthy people across ages. A second PCR, run for roughly 7 to 12 cycles, used a sample-barcoded 5' primer plus a J-beta primer mix. MiXCR, applied by TCRdb to the 5' RACE reads, yields one record per CDR3 protein. Seen here are about 570,000 distinct CDR3 sequences, 25% to 30% observed once, and the top ten hold around 20%. Sample: blood. All receptors derive from a woman in her seventies in good health.

This sequence joins TRBV4-2 and TRBJ2-1, with TRBD1 matching over 8 bases. The CDR3 is 14 amino acids. With V trimmed by 1 base and J by 13 bases, 9 bases remained unmatched. CDR1 and CDR2 from the germline V gene are LGHNA and YNFKEQ. For the CDR3, the DNA is TGTGCCAGCAGCCAAGCTCAGTCAGGACAGGGACAGTTCTTC. This encodes CASSQAQSGQGQFF.

In this sample, this clonotype turned up a few times. The chain employs TRBV5-8 and TRBJ2-5, with 12 bases that match TRBD1. Germline values: CDR1 SGHTS, CDR2 YDEGEE. V trimming: 4 bases; J trimming: 4 bases; junction bases outside the gene matches: 8. CDR3 length: 16 residues. In DNA, the CDR3 is TGTGCCAGCAGCAAGGGACAGGGGGCGTACCTAGAGACCCAGTACTTC. Translating gives CASSKGQGAYLETQYF.

This clonotype was seen a handful of times. The chain recombines TRBV10-3 with TRBJ2-3; 7 bases match TRBD2. Germline values: CDR1 ENHRY, CDR2 SYGVKD. The CDR3 totals 13 residues. J lost 6 bases, V lost 5 bases, and 5 bases had no gene match. CDR3 region: CAISMDGGDTQYF. The DNA for the CDR3 is TGTGCCATCAGTATGGACGGGGGGGATACGCAGTATTTT.

The chain uses TRBV7-6 and TRBJ2-3; 10 nucleotides line up with TRBD2. Germline CDR1 SGHVS, CDR2 FNYEAQ. V was pared by 6 bases and J by 3 bases, with 6 bases of the junction left unmatched. The CDR3 runs 15 residues. The CDR3 sequence is CASSQALAGTDTQYF. DNA for the CDR3: TGTGCCAGCAGTCAGGCACTAGCGGGGACAGATACGCAGTATTTT. Combining the CDR3 with reference TRBV7-6 and TRBJ2-3 gives the whole variable domain GAGVSQSPRYKVTKRGQDVALRCDPISGHVSLYWYRQALGQGPEFLTYFNYEAQQDKSGLPNDRFSAERPEGSISTLTIQRTEQRDSAMYRCASSQALAGTDTQYFGPGTRLTVL.

This clonotype has just a few counts. The V and J genes are TRBV5-4 and TRBJ2-2; 11 bases agree with TRBD1. The CDR3 runs to 15 residues. CDR1 SGHNT and CDR2 YYREEE come from the germline V gene (reference sequence). V lost 2 bases and J lost 5; bases outside the gene matches: 2. CDR3 nucleotide sequence: TGTGCCAGCAGCTTAGGGACAGGGGGTACCGGGGAGCTGTTTTTT. It codes for CASSLGTGGTGELFF. The full variable domain, completed using reference TRBV5-4 and TRBJ2-2, is ETGVTQSPTHLIKTRGQQVTLRCSSQSGHNTVSWYQQALGQGPQFIFQYYREEENGRGNFPPRFSGLQFPNYSSELNVNALELDDSALYLCASSLGTGGTGELFFGEGSRLTVL.

With respect to this clonotype: A much larger clone is a single base away; this may be a read error. The V call is TRBV11-2, the J call TRBJ1-5; D uncertain. The CDR3 consists of 12 residues. Between the trimmed V and J ends, which lost 0 bases and 4 bases, there was a span of 1 base. The germline V gene has CDR1 SGHAT and CDR2 FQNNGV. DNA for the CDR3: TGTGCCAGCAGCTTAGAAAATCAGCCCCAGCATTTT. It translates to CASSLENQPQHF.

This clonotype was seen a handful of times. The chain employs TRBV7-3 and TRBJ2-7; the D gene is possibly TRBD2 (6 bases). Germline V gives CDR1 SGHTA, CDR2 FQGTGA. This CDR3 is 15 amino acids long. V lost 0 bases to trimming and J lost 2 bases, with 11 bases between them. In DNA form, the CDR3 reads TGTGCCAGCAGCTTAACGGGGGGAGGAGCCTACGAGCAGTACTTC. Translated: CASSLTGGGAYEQYF.

This clonotype was seen more than once but under ten times. The J gene is TRBJ2-1, the V gene TRBV29-1; 7 nucleotides align to TRBD1. Losses at the gene ends were 5 bases for V and 3 bases for J; bases not matched to a gene: 10. The CDR3 has 15 residues. Germline assignment: CDR1 SQVTM and CDR2 ANQGSEA. In DNA form, the CDR3 reads TGCAGCGTTCGACCCGGCAGGGGGAGCTACAATGAGCAGTTCTTC. Translation gives CSVRPGRGSYNEQFF.

Here the CDR3 reads CSARDVAGPGNTIYF. Written as DNA, the CDR3 is TGCAGTGCTAGAGATGTGGCAGGGCCTGGAAACACCATATATTTT. The genes are TRBV20-1 and TRBJ1-3, with a possible D match to TRBD1 (5 bases). Germline V gene sequence: CDR1 DFQATT, CDR2 SNEGSKA (reference sequence). The CDR3 spans 15 residues. Trimming removed 0 bases at V and 2 bases at J, with 11 bases between.

The genes are TRBV10-3 and TRBJ2-3, with a weak D call TRBD1 (5 bases). Germline CDR1 and CDR2: ENHRY and SYGVKD. The CDR3 totals 13 residues. Trimming took off 11 bases at V and 6 bases at J, with 18 bases between the two ends. Written as DNA, the CDR3 is TGTGCCGCGCGAAAAGGGGTAGAGGATACGCAGTATTTT. Its translation: CAARKGVEDTQYF.

CDR3 amino acids: CSARDHRGGDGEQFF. Written as DNA, the CDR3 is TGCAGTGCTAGAGATCACCGGGGGGGCGACGGGGAGCAGTTCTTC. The genes are TRBV20-1 and TRBJ2-5; 8 bases map to TRBD2. The J call may be mistaken, given a closer DNA end match to TRBJ2-1. The CDR3 is 15 amino acids. Germline lookup yields CDR1 DFQATT and CDR2 SNEGSKA (reference sequence).

The chain uses TRBV4-3 and TRBJ1-1; D ambiguous. V lost 2 bases, J lost 3 bases, and 10 bases lay in between. This CDR3 is built from 14 residues. Germline V gives CDR1 LGHNA, CDR2 YSLEER. The CDR3 reads CASSQRDKYTEAFF. The CDR3, as DNA: TGCGCCAGCAGCCAACGAGACAAGTACACTGAAGCTTTCTTT.

V gene TRBV12-3 or TRBV12-4 combines with J gene TRBJ2-3; the D is unclear. The CDR3 runs to 11 residues. The V end lost 5 bases, the J end lost 7 bases, and 7 bases lay between the germline ends. The CDR3 here is CASSPRNTQYF. Written as DNA, the CDR3 is TGTGCCAGCAGTCCACGGAATACGCAGTATTTT.

In the case of this clonotype: Lacking the conserved final phenylalanine or tryptophan, this CDR3 likely reflects a read error. This chain links TRBV2 with TRBJ1-2; 8 nucleotides align to TRBD1. V lost 8 bases to trimming and J lost 2 bases; unmatched junction nucleotides: 4. Germline-derived CDR1 and CDR2 are SNHLY and FYNNEI. The CDR3 runs to 13 residues. CDR3 amino acids: CASGQGRNYGYTL. As DNA, the CDR3 is TGTGCCAGCGGACAGGGTCGAAACTATGGCTACACCCTC.

V usage is TRBV27 and J usage is TRBJ1-2; a possible D gene is TRBD1 (5 bases). The CDR3 consists of 13 residues. Trimming removed 6 bases from V and 7 bases from J, with 15 bases in between. CDR1 is MNHEY and CDR2 is SMNVEV in the germline V gene (reference sequence). The CDR3 DNA reads TGTGCCAGCAGCAGGGCAGATGCGAGTGGCTACACCTTC. Translated: CASSRADASGYTF.

The sample holds many counts of this clonotype. The chain employs TRBV18 and TRBJ2-5; D is perhaps TRBD1 (5 bases). Trimming stripped 3 bases from V and 5 bases from J, with 13 bases between. This CDR3 has 14 amino acids. CDR1 and CDR2 from the germline V gene are KGHSH and LQKENI. As DNA, the CDR3 is TGTGCCAGCTCACCTCAGGGATCCGGGGAGACCCAGTACTTC. It specifies CASSPQGSGETQYF.

This clonotype was seen a few times. The V gene is TRBV25-1, the J gene TRBJ2-7; D is perhaps TRBD2 (6 bases). Trimming removed 5 bases at V and 0 bases at J, with 17 bases between. The length of the CDR3 is 16 residues. Germline-derived CDR1 and CDR2 are MGHDK and SYGVNS. CDR3 sequence reads: CASSFSGTPYSYEQYF. The CDR3 DNA reads TGTGCCAGCAGTTTTTCCGGGACTCCCTACTCCTACGAGCAGTACTTC.

This clonotype was found a few times. The rearrangement links TRBV12-3 or TRBV12-4 to TRBJ2-7; D may match TRBD1 or TRBD2 (5 bases each). The CDR3 extends over 14 amino acids. Deletions cut 6 bases from V and 5 bases from J, with 17 bases between. CDR3 sequence reads: CASRRTLLVDEQYF. CDR3 nucleotides: TGTGCCAGCAGGAGGACATTACTAGTTGACGAGCAGTACTTC.

This chain joins TRBV9 and TRBJ1-2; TRBD1 might be the D (5 bases). Trimming removed 0 bases from V and 8 bases from J, with 14 bases in between. This CDR3 has 14 residues. Germline loops: CDR1 SGDLS, CDR2 YYNGEE. CDR3 loop: CASSVDGAFGGYTF. CDR3 nucleotide sequence: TGTGCCAGCAGCGTAGACGGGGCATTCGGGGGCTACACCTTC.

The chain combines TRBV10-3 with TRBJ2-1; 13 bases agree with TRBD2. CDR3 length equals 13 residues. The germline V gene has CDR1 ENHRY and CDR2 SYGVKD. V lost 11 bases, J lost 6 bases, and 4 bases stayed unmatched. CDR3 amino acids: CAAGLAGANEQFF. In nucleotides, the CDR3 is TGTGCCGCCGGACTAGCGGGGGCCAATGAGCAGTTCTTC.

The table lists this clonotype with a few counts. The chain uses TRBV11-2 and TRBJ1-6; possibly TRBD1 for D (6 bases). CDR3 size: 16 residues. Per germline, CDR1 SGHAT and CDR2 FQNNGV. Trimming pared 1 base from V and 6 bases from J, leaving 13 bases between. The CDR3 nucleotides read TGTGCCAGCAGCTTAGTGTACAGGGCGGGTAATTCACCCCTCCACTTT. Amino acid sequence: CASSLVYRAGNSPLHF.